A single sample is the source of the 23 T cell receptor beta chains below, sequenced in a study of cytomegalovirus exposure and HLA in healthy donors. The study ran its PCR with 60 Vbeta and 13 Jbeta primers. Sequencing was performed with immunoSEQ multiplex PCR; in TCRdb, only in-frame clones are kept and a portion is missing. This table holds some 150,000 clones, less than 85% found once. The sample taken for sequencing was PBMCs. These receptors came from a man aged 40-49 years in good health and CMV-seronegative.

The chain couples TRBV27 to TRBJ2-7, with TRBD1 identical over 10 bases. This CDR3 contains 16 residues. The germline V gene encodes CDR1 MNHEY and CDR2 SMNVEV (reference sequence). With 2 bases clipped from V and 4 bases from J, the junction kept 8 bases outside the gene matches. The chain's CDR3 is CASSLMSGQGLYEQYF. The CDR3 nucleotides read TGTGCCAGCAGTTTAATGTCGGGACAGGGGCTGTACGAGCAGTACTTC.

The V gene is TRBV28, the J gene TRBJ1-4; 7 bases are shared with TRBD1. The CDR3 sequence is 15 residues long. V lost 5 bases to trimming and J lost 0 bases; unmatched junction nucleotides: 3. The germline CDR1 and CDR2 sequences are MDHEN and SYDVKM. CDR3 nucleotide sequence: TGTGCCAGCAGTATCACAGGGGCAACTAATGAAAAACTGTTTTTT. Translation gives CASSITGATNEKLFF.

The chain uses TRBV5-6 and TRBJ2-1, with a tentative D call TRBD1 (6 bases). The CDR3 spans 15 residues. CDR1 is SGHDT and CDR2 is YYEEEE in the germline V gene. V lost 4 bases to trimming and J lost 4 bases, with 15 bases between them. The CDR3 here is CASSPYREAYNEQFF. The CDR3 coding sequence is TGTGCCAGCAGCCCCTACAGGGAAGCGTACAATGAGCAGTTCTTC.

V is TRBV5-6 and J is TRBJ2-5, with 9 bases matching TRBD2. V shed 5 bases, J shed 1 base, and the junction held 15 bases outside the gene matches. Germline values: CDR1 SGHDT, CDR2 YYEEEE. The CDR3 consists of 18 residues. The CDR3 spells CASRILRGAGGIQETQYF. The CDR3 nucleotides read TGTGCCAGCAGAATCCTCCGTGGCGCGGGGGGGATCCAAGAGACCCAGTACTTC.

The rearrangement links TRBV7-9 to TRBJ2-7, with 9 bases that match TRBD2. CDR3 length equals 16 residues. Germline CDR1 SEHNR, CDR2 FQNEAQ (reference sequence). V dropped 1 base and J dropped 5; count of bases not matched to a gene: 9. The DNA of the CDR3 is TGTGCCAGCAGCTTAGAATCCAGCGGGGGGCCCCACGAGCAGTACTTC. It is translated as CASSLESSGGPHEQYF.

The chain combines TRBV25-1 with TRBJ1-1; 9 nucleotides agree with TRBD1. The CDR3 loop spans 16 amino acids. V was pared by 6 bases and J by 1 base, with 9 bases of the junction left unmatched. Germline CDR1 reads MGHDK; CDR2 reads SYGVNS. The CDR3 DNA is TGTGCCAGCAGGAGGGGACAGGGCTTGGGGAACACTGAAGCTTTCTTT. This gives the protein CASRRGQGLGNTEAFF.

The rearrangement links TRBV27 to TRBJ2-3; 14 bases map to TRBD2. The V segment lost 5 bases and the J segment 5 bases; nucleotides outside the gene matches: 12. This CDR3 region has 18 residues. CDR1 MNHEY and CDR2 SMNVEV come from the germline V gene (reference sequence). The CDR3: CASSPRTSGGPVGDTQYF. The CDR3 DNA reads TGTGCCAGCAGTCCCCGGACTAGCGGGGGGCCCGTTGGAGATACGCAGTATTTT.

This clone was seen a handful of times. The V gene is TRBV27, the J gene TRBJ2-7, with no clear D. There are 16 residues in the CDR3. V lost 4 bases and J lost 4, with 20 bases in between. From germline, CDR1 is MNHEY and CDR2 SMNVEV (reference sequence). The CDR3: CASSSFSPPTRYEQYF. In nucleotides, the CDR3 is TGTGCCAGCAGTTCCTTTTCCCCCCCAACCCGGTACGAGCAGTACTTC.

V usage is TRBV19 and J usage is TRBJ2-1; unclear D gene. Germline V CDR1 and CDR2: LNHDA, SQIVND (reference sequence). This CDR3 comprises 15 residues. The ends were cut back, 5 bases at V and 0 bases at J, with 11 bases in the middle. CDR3 in DNA: TGTGCCAGTAGTCTAACTCAAAGCTCCTACAATGAGCAGTTCTTC. It encodes CASSLTQSSYNEQFF.

J is TRBJ2-2 and V is TRBV5-1, with TRBD1 identical over 8 bases. There are 17 residues in the CDR3. J was trimmed by 5 bases and V by 4 bases; bases with no gene match: 13. The germline gives CDR1 SGHRS, CDR2 YFSETQ. The CDR3 coding sequence is TGCGCCAGCAGCCCCACTATTACAGGGGGTGGAACCGGGGAGCTGTTTTTT. Encoded protein: CASSPTITGGGTGELFF.

This clone occurred a few times. The chain carries TRBV30 and TRBJ1-6; TRBD1 is a possible D gene (6 bases). The length of the CDR3 is 13 residues. The V gene's germline CDR1 is GTSNPN and CDR2 SVGIG (reference sequence). V was shortened by 5 bases and J by 7 bases, with 12 bases between the two germline ends. CDR3 loop: CAWQQGWNSPLHF. The CDR3 coding sequence is TGTGCCTGGCAACAGGGTTGGAATTCACCCCTCCACTTT.

This clone appeared a few times. The rearrangement links TRBV27 to TRBJ2-3; D unresolved. V lost 3 bases and J 0 bases, leaving 10 bases between the germline ends. Per the germline V gene, CDR1 is MNHEY and CDR2 is SMNVEV (reference sequence). The CDR3 contains 15 residues. As DNA, the CDR3 is TGTGCCAGCAGTTTGAGGATTACTAGCACAGATACGCAGTATTTT. The encoded protein is CASSLRITSTDTQYF.

V and J are TRBV9 and TRBJ2-7, with 7 bases lining up with TRBD1. The CDR3 has 15 residues. The V gene's germline CDR1 is SGDLS and CDR2 YYNGEE. V shed 3 bases and J 2 bases; nucleotides not matched to a gene: 8. The CDR3 loop is CASSGTGVHTYEQYF. In nucleotides, the CDR3 is TGTGCCAGCAGCGGAACAGGGGTTCACACCTACGAGCAGTACTTC.

V gene TRBV15 combines with J gene TRBJ2-7; 7 nucleotides match TRBD1. J was trimmed by 7 bases and V by 5 bases; bases with no gene match: 20. Germline CDR1 is LNHNV and CDR2 is YYDKDF (reference sequence). CDR3 length equals 17 residues. The CDR3, as DNA: TGTGCCACCAGCCCCCATGGGACAGTCCCGATGCTGGGAGAGCAGTACTTC. This codes for CATSPHGTVPMLGEQYF.

The genes are TRBV5-1 and TRBJ2-3; 12 bases are shared with TRBD2. CDR1 and CDR2 from the germline V gene are SGHRS and YFSETQ. This CDR3 has 17 amino acids. With V trimmed by 0 bases and J by 6 bases, 8 bases remained unmatched. This chain's CDR3 is CASSLGLAGGPGDTQYF. Written as DNA, the CDR3 is TGCGCCAGCAGCTTGGGGCTAGCGGGGGGGCCAGGCGATACGCAGTATTTT.

This clone was seen more than once but under ten times. J is TRBJ2-2 and V is TRBV4-3; the match to TRBD2 covers 9 bases. The V gene end was trimmed by 4 bases and the J gene end by 4 bases; junction bases not matched to a gene: 10. The CDR3 is 17 residues long. In germline, CDR1 is LGHNA, CDR2 YSLEER. In DNA, the CDR3 is TGCGCCAGCAGCCCCCAATCTAGCGGGGACCCCACCGGGGAGCTGTTTTTT. Its translation is CASSPQSSGDPTGELFF.

In its sample, this clone is medium-sized (0.01 to 0.1%). The chain joins TRBV2 to TRBJ2-7; the D gene is possibly TRBD2 (6 bases). CDR3 size: 14 residues. CDR1 is SNHLY, CDR2 FYNNEI, per germline. V shed 1 base and J shed 2 bases, with 9 bases lying between them. The CDR3 reads CASSEGGVPYEQYF. CDR3 bases: TGTGCCAGCAGTGAAGGCGGGGTACCCTACGAGCAGTACTTC. Supplemented by reference TRBV2 and TRBJ2-7, the full variable domain reads EPEVTQTPSHQVTQMGQEVILRCVPISNHLYFYWYRQILGQKVEFLVSFYNNEISEKSEIFDDQFSVERPDGSNFTLKIRSTKLEDSAMYFCASSEGGVPYEQYFGPGTRLTVT.

The rearrangement joins TRBV11-3 to TRBJ1-1; D is uncertain. Germline-derived CDR1 and CDR2 are SGHNT and YENEEA. The CDR3 length is 14 residues. V was trimmed by 0 bases and J by 4 bases, leaving 9 bases between them. Written as DNA, the CDR3 is TGTGCCAGCAGCTTAGATGGGGAGGGCACTGAAGCTTTCTTT. It yields the protein CASSLDGEGTEAFF. The full variable domain, with the rest looked up from reference TRBV11-3 and TRBJ1-1, is EAGVVQSPRYKIIEKKQPVAFWCNPISGHNTLYWYLQNLGQGPELLIRYENEEAVDDSQLPKDRFSAERLKGVDSTLKIQPAELGDSAVYLCASSLDGEGTEAFFGQGTRLTVV.

The gene calls are TRBV11-2 and TRBJ1-1; possible D gene TRBD1, 6 bases. The CDR3 loop spans 14 amino acids. Looked up from germline, CDR1 is SGHAT and CDR2 is FQNNGV. V dropped 2 bases and J dropped 1 base, with 8 bases sitting between them. CDR3 sequence reads: CASSLRGGNTEAFF. CDR3 sequence (DNA): TGTGCCAGCAGCTTAAGAGGGGGGAACACTGAAGCTTTCTTT. Filled out from reference TRBV11-2 and TRBJ1-1, the complete variable domain reads EAGVAQSPRYKIIEKRQSVAFWCNPISGHATLYWYQQILGQGPKLLIQFQNNGVVDDSQLPKDRFSAERLKGVDSTLKIQPAKLEDSAVYLCASSLRGGNTEAFFGQGTRLTVV.

The CDR3 DNA reads as TGTGCCAGCAGCTTAGAGCAGGGGGTTTCCTCCTACGAGCAGTACTTC. Its protein product is CASSLEQGVSSYEQYF. The chain links TRBV7-2 to TRBJ2-7; 7 positions agree with TRBD1. V trimming: 1 base; J trimming: 0 bases; junction bases outside the gene matches: 6. Germline CDR1 reads SGHTA; CDR2 reads FQGNSA. This CDR3 has 16 residues. Together with reference TRBV7-2 and TRBJ2-7, the CDR3 gives the full variable domain: GAGVSQSPSNKVTEKGKDVELRCDPISGHTALYWYRQSLGQGLEFLIYFQGNSAPDKSGLPSDRFSAERTGGSVSTLTIQRTQQEDSAVYLCASSLEQGVSSYEQYFGPGTRLTVT.

The chain uses TRBV19 and TRBJ1-1; D unclear. The ends were cut back, 5 bases at V and 3 bases at J, with 10 bases in the middle. Germline V lookup: CDR1 LNHDA, CDR2 SQIVND (reference sequence). The CDR3 is 13 amino acids. The CDR3 coding sequence is TGTGCCAGTAGTCTAGGCAGCGACACTGAAGCTTTCTTT. Translating it yields CASSLGSDTEAFF.

The rearrangement links TRBV5-1 to TRBJ1-4; no definite D call. CDR1 and CDR2 from the germline V gene are SGHRS and YFSETQ. The CDR3 contains 14 residues. The V end was cut by 0 bases, the J end by 6 bases, with 9 bases between. As DNA, the CDR3 is TGCGCCAGCAGCTTGGTAGGGAGAGATGAAAAACTGTTTTTT. Amino acids: CASSLVGRDEKLFF. The full variable domain, rest sourced from reference TRBV5-1 and TRBJ1-4, is KAGVTQTPRYLIKTRGQQVTLSCSPISGHRSVSWYQQTPGQGLQFLFEYFSETQRNKGNFPGRFSGRQFSNSRSEMNVSTLELGDSALYLCASSLVGRDEKLFFGSGTQLSVL.

V usage is TRBV28 and J usage is TRBJ2-3, with 7 bases lining up with TRBD1. The junction had 3 bases not matched to a gene; V was cut back by 2 bases and J by 1 base. This CDR3 is built from 15 residues. Per the germline V gene, CDR1 is MDHEN and CDR2 is SYDVKM. The chain's CDR3 is CASSLEGARTDTQYF. The CDR3 DNA sequence: TGTGCCAGCAGTTTAGAGGGGGCCCGCACAGATACGCAGTATTTT.